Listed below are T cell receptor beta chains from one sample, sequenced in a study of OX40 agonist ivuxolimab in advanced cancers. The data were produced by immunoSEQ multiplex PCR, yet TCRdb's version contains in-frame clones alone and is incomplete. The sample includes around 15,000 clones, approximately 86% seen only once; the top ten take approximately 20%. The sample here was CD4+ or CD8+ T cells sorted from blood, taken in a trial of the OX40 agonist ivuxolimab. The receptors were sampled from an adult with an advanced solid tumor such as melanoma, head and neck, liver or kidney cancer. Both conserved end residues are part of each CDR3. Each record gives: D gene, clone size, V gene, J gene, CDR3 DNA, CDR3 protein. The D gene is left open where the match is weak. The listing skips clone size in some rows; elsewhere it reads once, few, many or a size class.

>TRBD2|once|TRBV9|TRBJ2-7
TGTGCCAGCAGCGTAGAACCAGCGGGGATATACGAGCAGTACTTC
CASSVEPAGIYEQYF
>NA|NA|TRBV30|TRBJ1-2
TGTGCCTGTCTTAACTCCGGGACCCGGGGATCGGCCTTC
CACLNSGTRGSAF
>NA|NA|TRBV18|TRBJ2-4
TGTGCCAGCTCACCAGAGACAGCCAAAAACATTCAGTACTTC
CASSPETAKNIQYF
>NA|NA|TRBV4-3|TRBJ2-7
TGCGCCAGCAGCCAATACCTCACGGGGCAGAGCTCCTACGAGCAGTACTTC
CASSQYLTGQSSYEQYF
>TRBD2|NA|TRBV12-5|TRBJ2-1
TGTGCTAGTGGTTCGTTGACTAGCGGGAGGAGAAATGAGCAGTTCTTC
CASGSLTSGRRNEQFF
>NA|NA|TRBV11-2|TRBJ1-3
TGTGCCAGCAGCTTCCGGGCAATCTCTGGAAACACCATATATTTT
CASSFRAISGNTIYF
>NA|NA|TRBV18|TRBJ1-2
TGTGCCAGCTCACCCGCCGGAAATAACTATGGCTACACCTTC
CASSPAGNNYGYTF
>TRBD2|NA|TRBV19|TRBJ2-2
TGTGCCAGTAGTATCGGACTAGCGGGTTCCGGGGAGCTGTTTTTT
CASSIGLAGSGELFF
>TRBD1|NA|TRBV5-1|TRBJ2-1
TGCGCCAGCAGCCGCGGACAGGGCAGGGATGAGCAGTTCTTC
CASSRGQGRDEQFF
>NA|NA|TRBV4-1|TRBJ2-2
TGCGCCAGCAGCCAAGAACGCGGGACAGCCAACACCGGGGAGCTGTTTTTT
CASSQERGTANTGELFF
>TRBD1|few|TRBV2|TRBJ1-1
TGTGCCAGCAGGGGGACAGGGGCCGACACTGAAGCTTTCTTT
CASRGTGADTEAFF
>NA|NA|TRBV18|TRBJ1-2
TGTGCCAGCTCACCCGCTCTAGGTTCCACAGGGATCTATGGCTACACCTTC
CASSPALGSTGIYGYTF
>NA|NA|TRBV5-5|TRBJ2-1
TGTGCCAGCAGCTTGCGGCTAGATATTGCTGGGCAGTTCTTC
CASSLRLDIAGQFF
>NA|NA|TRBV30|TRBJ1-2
TGTGCCTGGAGGGTAGGGGAGGCTAACTATGGCTACACCTTC
CAWRVGEANYGYTF
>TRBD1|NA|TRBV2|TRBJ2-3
TGTGCCAGCAGTGATGAGGGGACAGGGGCAGATACGCAGTATTTT
CASSDEGTGADTQYF
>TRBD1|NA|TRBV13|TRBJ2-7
TGTGCCAGCAGCACTACGGGACAGGGTTACGAGCAGTACTTC
CASSTTGQGYEQYF
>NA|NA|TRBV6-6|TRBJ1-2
TGTGCCAGTTTGTTTCATGGCTACACCTTC
CASLFHGYTF
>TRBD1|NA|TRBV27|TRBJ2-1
TGTGCCAGCAGATCCGGGACAGGGGGCGGGGATGAGCAGTTCTTC
CASRSGTGGGDEQFF
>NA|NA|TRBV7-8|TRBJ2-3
TGTGCCAGCAGCCTCCGGCCCGGCGGAGATACGCAGTATTTT
CASSLRPGGDTQYF
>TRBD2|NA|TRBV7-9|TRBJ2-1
TGTGCCAGCAGCTTAGTTGCGGGAGGTAGGAATGAGCAGTTCTTC
CASSLVAGGRNEQFF
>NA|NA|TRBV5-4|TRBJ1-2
TGTGCCAGCAGCCCAAGCCGGACAGTTGGCTACACCTTC
CASSPSRTVGYTF
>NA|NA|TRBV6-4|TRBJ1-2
TGTGCCAGCAGTGACACTTCGGGGAGCAACTATGGCTACACCTTC
CASSDTSGSNYGYTF
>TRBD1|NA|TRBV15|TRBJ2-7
TGTGCCACCAGCAGAGAGGGGACAGGTTCCTACGAGCAGTACTTC
CATSREGTGSYEQYF
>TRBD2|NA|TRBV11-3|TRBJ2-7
TGTGCCAGCAGCCCTCGCGGGGGATACTACGAGCAGTACTTC
CASSPRGGYYEQYF
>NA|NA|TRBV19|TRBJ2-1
TGTGCCAGTAGTATTTACAATGAGCAGTTCTTC
CASSIYNEQFF
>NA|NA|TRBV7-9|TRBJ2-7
TGTGCCAGCAGCCCCGGGCCTAGCGCTACCTACGAGCAGTACTTC
CASSPGPSATYEQYF
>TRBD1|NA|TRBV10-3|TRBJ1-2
TGTGCCTCGACAGGGAACAACTATGGCTACACCTTC
CASTGNNYGYTF
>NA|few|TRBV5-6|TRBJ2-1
TGTGCCAGCAGCTTGTTTTCGGAGGCCTACAATGAGCAGTTCTTC
CASSLFSEAYNEQFF
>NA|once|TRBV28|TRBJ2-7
TGTGCCAGCAGTTTTTGGGGGGCGCTCGGCGAGCAGTACTTC
CASSFWGALGEQYF
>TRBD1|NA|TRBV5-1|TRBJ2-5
TGCGCCAGCAGCTTTGGCAGGGGGCGGGAGACCCAGTACTTC
CASSFGRGRETQYF
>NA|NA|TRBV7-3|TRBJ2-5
TGTGCCAGCAGCTTAACCCCCGGGACGGAATCGACCCAGTACTTC
CASSLTPGTESTQYF
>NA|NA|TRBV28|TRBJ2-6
TGTGCCGCGGGACGGGGTGGCTCTGGGGCCAACGTCCTGACTTTC
CAAGRGGSGANVLTF
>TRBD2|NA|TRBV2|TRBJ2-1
TGTGCCAGCAAGGTTAGCGGGAGGTGGAATGAGCAGTTCTTC
CASKVSGRWNEQFF
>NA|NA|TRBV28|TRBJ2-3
TGTGCCAGCAGTCCCAGACAGGTCGGAGATACGCAGTATTTT
CASSPRQVGDTQYF
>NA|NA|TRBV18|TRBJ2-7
TGTGCCAGCTCCCGGGACATCAACTACGAGCAGTACTTC
CASSRDINYEQYF
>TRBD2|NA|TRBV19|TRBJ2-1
TGTGCCAGCATGGAAGATAGCGGGAATTACAATGAGCAGTTCTTC
CASMEDSGNYNEQFF
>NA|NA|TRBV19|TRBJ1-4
TGTGCCAGTAGTGTTGGGAGGATGGGTGAAAAACTGTTTTTT
CASSVGRMGEKLFF
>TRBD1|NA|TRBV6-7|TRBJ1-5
TGTGCCAGCAGCCCCGGGGACAGGTGTCATCAGCCCCAGCATTTT
CASSPGDRCHQPQHF
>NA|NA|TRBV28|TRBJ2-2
TGTGCCAGCACTTACCCCCGGCGACATGGAACCGGGGAGCTGTTTTTT
CASTYPRRHGTGELFF
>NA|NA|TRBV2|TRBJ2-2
TGTGCCAGCAGTTTGTCGAACACCGGGAAGCTGTTTTTT
CASSLSNTGKLFF
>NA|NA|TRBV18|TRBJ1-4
TGTGCCAGCTCACCGCCGGGGTCCGTTAGGGAAAAACTGTTTTTT
CASSPPGSVREKLFF
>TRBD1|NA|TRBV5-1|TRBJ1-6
TGCGCCAGCAGCTTGGCGGGACAGGGGTATTCACCCCTCCACTTT
CASSLAGQGYSPLHF
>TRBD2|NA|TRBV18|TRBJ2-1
TGTGCCAGCTCACCACCGAAGCGGGAGGGATACAATGAGCAGTTCTTC
CASSPPKREGYNEQFF
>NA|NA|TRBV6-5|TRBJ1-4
TGTGCCAGCAGTTACAGGACCCGCACAACTAATGAAAAACTGTTTTTT
CASSYRTRTTNEKLFF
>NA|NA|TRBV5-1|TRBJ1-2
TGCGCCAGCAGCTTGGCCGGCGGGGTGAGCTACACCTTC
CASSLAGGVSYTF
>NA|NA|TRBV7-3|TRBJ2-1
TGTGCCAGCAGCTTAGACGGCGGCTCCTACAATGAGCAGTTCTTC
CASSLDGGSYNEQFF
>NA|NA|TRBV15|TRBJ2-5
TGTGCCACCCAGAGAGACAGAGAAGAGACCCAGTACTTC
CATQRDREETQYF
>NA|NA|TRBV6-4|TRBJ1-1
TGTGCCAGCAGTGACTCGGAGGAAGCTTTCTTT
CASSDSEEAFF